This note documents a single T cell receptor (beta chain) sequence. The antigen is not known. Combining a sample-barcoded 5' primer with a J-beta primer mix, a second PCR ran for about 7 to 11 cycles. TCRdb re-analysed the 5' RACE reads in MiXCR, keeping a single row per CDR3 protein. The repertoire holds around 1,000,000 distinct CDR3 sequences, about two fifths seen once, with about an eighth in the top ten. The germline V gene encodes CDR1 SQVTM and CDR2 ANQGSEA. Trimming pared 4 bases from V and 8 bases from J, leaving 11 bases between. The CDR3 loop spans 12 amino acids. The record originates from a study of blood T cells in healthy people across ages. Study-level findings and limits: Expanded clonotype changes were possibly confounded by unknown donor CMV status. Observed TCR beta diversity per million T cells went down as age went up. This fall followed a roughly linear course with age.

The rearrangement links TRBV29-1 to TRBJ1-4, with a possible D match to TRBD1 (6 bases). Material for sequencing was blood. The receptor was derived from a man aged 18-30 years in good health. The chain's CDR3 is CSVVIQGEKLFF. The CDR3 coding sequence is TGCAGCGTTGTTATTCAGGGGGAAAAACTGTTTTTT. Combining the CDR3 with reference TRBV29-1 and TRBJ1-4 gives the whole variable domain SAVISQKPSRDICQRGTSLTIQCQVDSQVTMMFWYRQQPGQSLTLIATANQGSEATYESGFVIDKFPISRPNLTFSTLTVSNMSPEDSSIYLCSVVIQGEKLFFGSGTQLSVL.